This T cell receptor beta chain was recorded in a study of breast tumors, draining lymph nodes, adjacent tissues. Study results and limitations: Most tumor T cells seemingly derive from lymph node, then expand in tumor. Tumors had less TCR diversity than lymph nodes, more than nontumor tissue. Data only fit, rather than demonstrated, lymph node origin of most tumor T cells. Luminal-like breast cancer showed significantly higher tumor–nontumor repertoire similarity than basal-like.

Germline assignment: CDR1 MNHEY and CDR2 SVGEGT. The length of the CDR3 is 17 residues. V lost 4 bases and J 6 bases, leaving 25 bases between the germline ends. MiXCR, applied by TCRdb to the multiplex PCR reads, yields one record per CDR3 protein. The sample lists some 170,000 distinct CDR3 sequences; 33% were seen once. Axillary draining lymph nodes of breast cancer patients supplied the node samples. About this clonotype: The antigen is undetermined. This could be a read error, since a much larger clone is one nucleotide away.

This chain uses TRBV6-2 or TRBV6-3 with TRBJ2-7; tentative D call: TRBD2 (6 bases). Sequencing used axillary lymph node tissue. The TCR was taken from a female donor with breast cancer. Some clones in this sample may be carry-over from other donors' samples. As DNA, the CDR3 is TGTGCCAGCAGTTCCACAATGGGTGCAGGGACTTCTTCCGAGCAGTACTTC. Translation gives CASSSTMGAGTSSEQYF.